What follows are 24 T cell receptor beta chains derived from one specimen sequenced in a study of blood T cell repertoires in COVID-19. Generated by immunoSEQ multiplex PCR, the TCRdb table keeps only in-frame clones and is missing some. Here the sample spans some 80,000 clones, over 70% being singletons. What was sequenced was peripheral blood. The receptor set was obtained from a woman in her forties with active or convalescent COVID-19.

The chain is built from TRBV11-2 and TRBJ2-5; 10 bases map to TRBD2. The CDR3 totals 15 residues. Germline V gene lookup returns CDR1 SGHAT and CDR2 FQNNGV. Trimming removed 6 bases from V and 2 bases from J; junction bases left unmatched: 6. The CDR3 sequence is CASSYSGGTQETQYF. DNA for the CDR3: TGTGCCAGCAGTTATAGCGGGGGGACTCAAGAGACCCAGTACTTC.

V is TRBV27 and J is TRBJ1-2, with TRBD1 identical over 8 bases. Trimming removed 5 bases from V and 5 bases from J; junction bases left unmatched: 4. The CDR3 totals 13 residues. Germline V gene sequence: CDR1 MNHEY, CDR2 SMNVEV (reference sequence). As DNA, the CDR3 is TGTGCCAGCAGTCCCAGGGGGCCGTATGGCTACACCTTC. This gives the protein CASSPRGPYGYTF.

The J gene is TRBJ2-5, the V gene TRBV5-1, with 14 bases that match TRBD2. CDR1 is SGHRS, CDR2 YFSETQ, per germline. This CDR3 has 16 residues. Trimming took 4 bases from V and 2 from J; bases not matched to a gene: 4. CDR3 in amino acids: CASSAGLAGGQETQYF. The CDR3 DNA follows: TGCGCCAGCAGCGCAGGACTAGCGGGGGGTCAAGAGACCCAGTACTTC.

This clone was counted only a few times. The gene calls are TRBV29-1 and TRBJ2-5; TRBD1 matches at 10 bases. The CDR3 covers 13 residues. CDR1 is SQVTM, CDR2 ANQGSEA, per germline. After removal of 6 bases from V and 4 bases from J, the junction contained 5 bases not matched to a gene. The CDR3 region has the DNA TGCAGCGTGGGACAGGGGACCGGAGAGACCCAGTACTTC. Protein: CSVGQGTGETQYF.

The chain couples TRBV30 to TRBJ2-2; TRBD1 aligns across 7 bases. The CDR3 has 14 amino acids. Per the germline V gene, CDR1 is GTSNPN and CDR2 is SVGIG (reference sequence). J gave up 1 base and V 5 bases, and 4 bases lay outside the gene matches. CDR3 region: CAWVRQGNTGELFF. The CDR3 DNA sequence: TGTGCCTGGGTGAGACAGGGGAACACCGGGGAGCTGTTTTTT. Looking up the rest from reference TRBV30 and TRBJ2-2 gives the full variable domain: SQTIHQWPATLVQPVGSPLSLECTVEGTSNPNLYWYRQAAGRGLQLLFYSVGIGQISSEVPQNLSASRPQDRQFILSSKKLLLSDSGFYLCAWVRQGNTGELFFGEGSRLTVL.

This clone was picked up a small number of times. The chain couples TRBV28 to TRBJ1-5, with D possibly being TRBD1 (5 bases). Germline V CDR1 and CDR2: MDHEN, SYDVKM. The CDR3 is 13 residues long. V dropped 7 bases and J dropped 6 bases, with 13 bases sitting between them. CDR3 loop: CASKAGGTQPQHF. DNA of the CDR3: TGTGCCAGCAAGGCGGGGGGTACTCAGCCCCAGCATTTT.

The genes are TRBV9 and TRBJ2-1, with 7 bases matching TRBD2. Germline V gives CDR1 SGDLS, CDR2 YYNGEE. The length of the CDR3 is 16 residues. With V trimmed by 0 bases and J by 3 bases, 6 bases remained unmatched. CDR3: CASSVAVAGLYNEQFF. The CDR3 DNA is TGTGCCAGCAGCGTAGCTGTAGCGGGCCTCTACAATGAGCAGTTCTTC. Supplemented by reference TRBV9 and TRBJ2-1, the full variable domain reads DSGVTQTPKHLITATGQRVTLRCSPRSGDLSVYWYQQSLDQGLQFLIQYYNGEERAKGNILERFSAQQFPDLHSELNLSSLELGDSALYFCASSVAVAGLYNEQFFGPGTRLTVL.

The chain couples TRBV5-4 to TRBJ1-4, with 9 bases aligning to TRBD1. The CDR3 totals 15 residues. Germline lookup yields CDR1 SGHNT and CDR2 YYREEE (reference sequence). The V segment lost 5 bases and the J segment 6 bases; nucleotides outside the gene matches: 8. Here the CDR3 DNA reads TGTGCCAGCAGTTCGAACAGGGGGCTTGATGAAAAACTGTTTTTT. Protein: CASSSNRGLDEKLFF.

This clone was found once. The V and J genes are TRBV24-1 and TRBJ1-5, with 7 bases fitting TRBD1. The CDR3 extends over 15 amino acids. Looked up from germline, CDR1 is KGHDR and CDR2 is SFDVKD. V trimming: 3 bases; J trimming: 4 bases; junction bases outside the gene matches: 5. CDR3 DNA: TGTGCCACCAGTGATACGAACAGGGGAAATCAGCCCCAGCATTTT. It specifies CATSDTNRGNQPQHF.

The rearrangement joins TRBV4-2 to TRBJ2-3, with D maybe TRBD1 (5 bases). Germline V lookup: CDR1 LGHNA, CDR2 YNFKEQ. The CDR3 length is 15 residues. Trimming removed 0 bases from V and 3 bases from J, with 10 bases in between. CDR3 bases: TGTGCCAGCAGCCAAGATTGGCACAGGACAGATACGCAGTATTTT. Its protein is CASSQDWHRTDTQYF.

The DNA for the CDR3 is TGTGCCAGCAGCCGGACATTCCGGAACTATGGCTACACCTTC. It specifies CASSRTFRNYGYTF. The chain joins TRBV11-3 to TRBJ1-2, with D tentatively TRBD1 (5 bases). V shed 5 bases and J shed 2 bases, with 12 bases lying between them. CDR3 length: 14 residues. Looked up from germline, CDR1 is SGHNT and CDR2 is YENEEA.

The rearrangement links TRBV28 to TRBJ2-7; D is possibly TRBD1 (5 bases). The CDR3 has 15 amino acids. Germline CDR1 and CDR2: MDHEN and SYDVKM. Trimming pared 3 bases from V and 0 bases from J, leaving 12 bases between. Here the CDR3 reads CASSLPQGTSYEQYF. The CDR3 DNA sequence: TGTGCCAGCAGTTTGCCGCAGGGCACCTCCTACGAGCAGTACTTC. The complete variable domain, with remaining parts taken from reference TRBV28 and TRBJ2-7, reads DVKVTQSSRYLVKRTGEKVFLECVQDMDHENMFWYRQDPGLGLRLIYFSYDVKMKEKGDIPEGYSVSREKKERFSLILESASTNQTSMYLCASSLPQGTSYEQYFGPGTRLTVT.

This chain uses TRBV18 with TRBJ2-3; the match to TRBD1 covers 10 bases. V was pared by 8 bases and J by 1 base, with 6 bases of the junction left unmatched. CDR3 size: 15 residues. Per the germline V gene, CDR1 is KGHSH and CDR2 is LQKENI. CDR3 loop: CASRMTGGGTDTQYF. The CDR3 bases are TGTGCCAGCAGAATGACAGGGGGCGGCACAGATACGCAGTATTTT. The variable domain in full, completed from reference TRBV18 and TRBJ2-3, reads NAGVMQNPRHLVRRRGQEARLRCSPMKGHSHVYWYRQLPEEGLKFMVYLQKENIIDESGMPKERFSAEFPKEGPSILRIQQVVRGDSAAYFCASRMTGGGTDTQYFGPGTRLTVL.

The CDR3 loop reads CASSLAQGFQETQYF. As DNA, the CDR3 is TGCGCCAGCAGCTTGGCCCAGGGGTTCCAAGAGACCCAGTACTTC. The chain links TRBV5-1 to TRBJ2-5; D possibly corresponds to TRBD1 (6 bases). This CDR3 contains 15 residues. V lost 0 bases and J 1 base, leaving 10 bases between the germline ends. In germline, CDR1 is SGHRS, CDR2 YFSETQ.

A few counts support this clone. The chain uses TRBV10-3 and TRBJ2-5; D remains ambiguous. The V gene's germline CDR1 is ENHRY and CDR2 SYGVKD. This CDR3 contains 15 residues. Trimming removed 4 bases from V and 2 bases from J, with 14 bases in between. This CDR3 is CAISGAASTQETQYF. The CDR3 region has the DNA TGTGCCATCAGTGGGGCCGCCAGTACACAAGAGACCCAGTACTTC.

V usage is TRBV27 and J usage is TRBJ2-1; 9 bases are a match to TRBD1. J lost 6 bases, V lost 1 base, and 7 bases had no gene match. The germline gives CDR1 MNHEY, CDR2 SMNVEV (reference sequence). This CDR3 has 16 residues. CDR3 residues: CASSLLAGQGPNEQFF. For the CDR3, the DNA is TGTGCCAGCAGTTTATTAGCTGGACAGGGGCCCAATGAGCAGTTCTTC.

This chain connects TRBV29-1 to TRBJ1-1; 7 bases map to TRBD1. This CDR3 region has 15 residues. Trimming took 4 bases from V and 0 from J; bases not matched to a gene: 8. Germline values: CDR1 SQVTM, CDR2 ANQGSEA. The CDR3 spells CSVGPPTGMNTEAFF. The CDR3 nucleotides read TGCAGCGTTGGCCCCCCGACAGGGATGAACACTGAAGCTTTCTTT.

This clone appeared once. The gene calls are TRBV14 and TRBJ2-7; no clear D gene. The germline V and J ends were trimmed by 1 base and 0 bases, with 10 bases remaining between them. The CDR3 is 15 residues long. In germline, CDR1 is SGHDN, CDR2 FVKESK. The CDR3 is CASSQAGSSSYEQYF. The CDR3 DNA follows: TGTGCCAGCAGCCAAGCCGGGTCCTCCTCCTACGAGCAGTACTTC.

The chain carries TRBV9 and TRBJ1-6, with TRBD1 matching over 12 bases. This CDR3 spans 17 amino acids. Germline V lookup: CDR1 SGDLS, CDR2 YYNGEE. With 1 base clipped from V and 8 bases from J, the junction kept 7 bases outside the gene matches. The CDR3 loop is CASSVFVGQGADSPLHF. Here the CDR3 DNA reads TGTGCCAGCAGCGTATTCGTGGGACAGGGGGCGGATTCACCCCTCCACTTT.

The rearrangement uses TRBV19 and TRBJ1-1; 8 bases agree with TRBD1. In germline, CDR1 is LNHDA, CDR2 SQIVND (reference sequence). Trimming took 6 bases from V and 2 from J; bases not matched to a gene: 5. The length of the CDR3 is 14 residues. The CDR3 reads CASSRTGYNTEAFF. The CDR3 DNA sequence: TGTGCCAGTAGCCGGACAGGGTACAACACTGAAGCTTTCTTT.

The chain joins TRBV5-4 to TRBJ1-4; TRBD1 might be the D (5 bases). The CDR3 runs to 15 residues. Germline-derived CDR1 and CDR2 are SGHNT and YYREEE (reference sequence). V lost 4 bases, J lost 4 bases, and 14 bases lay in between. The CDR3 reads CASSGTGRDNEKLFF. CDR3 bases: TGTGCCAGCAGCGGGACGGGGAGGGATAATGAAAAACTGTTTTTT.

The V call is TRBV14, the J call TRBJ2-7, with TRBD1 matching over 9 bases. Trimming at V came to 4 bases and at J to 2 bases, leaving 6 bases not matched to a gene. The CDR3 runs 15 residues. Germline V CDR1 and CDR2: SGHDN, FVKESK. The CDR3 coding sequence is TGTGCCAGCAGCCGATCCGGGACAGGGACCTACGAGCAGTACTTC. Translated, it gives CASSRSGTGTYEQYF.

V usage is TRBV27 and J usage is TRBJ2-3, with D possibly being TRBD2 (6 bases). Germline values: CDR1 MNHEY, CDR2 SMNVEV (reference sequence). The CDR3 loop spans 14 amino acids. Trimming removed 6 bases at V and 4 bases at J, with 14 bases between. Written as DNA, the CDR3 is TGTGCCAGCAGAGGGGACTGGAGAGCAGATACGCAGTATTTT. Translation gives CASRGDWRADTQYF.

The chain is built from TRBV7-9 and TRBJ2-7; no firm D call. The germline V gene has CDR1 SEHNR and CDR2 FQNEAQ (reference sequence). V lost 4 bases and J 0 bases, leaving 4 bases between the germline ends. The CDR3 has 12 residues. The DNA of the CDR3 is TGTGCCAGCAGCTCCTACTCCTACGAGCAGTACTTC. It codes for CASSSYSYEQYF. Together with reference TRBV7-9 and TRBJ2-7, the CDR3 gives the full variable domain: DTGVSQNPRHKITKRGQNVTFRCDPISEHNRLYWYRQTLGQGPEFLTYFQNEAQLEKSRLLSDRFSAERPKGSFSTLEIQRTEQGDSAMYLCASSSYSYEQYFGPGTRLTVT.